The rows below give T cell receptor beta chains drawn from one sample of a study of cytomegalovirus exposure and HLA in healthy donors. Sequencing used immunoSEQ multiplex PCR; TCRdb keeps in-frame clones, though not all of them. The sample records under 200,000 clones, around 80% being singletons. The sequenced material came from PBMCs. The receptors shown here come from a male donor in good health and CMV-seropositive. CDR3s include the opening cysteine and the closing phenylalanine or tryptophan. The D gene is left open where the match is weak. The size entry is marked missing in some rows and otherwise reads once, few, many or a size class.

.	TRBV28	.	TRBJ1-2	TGTGCCAGCAGACAGACAGGCCCCAATGGCTACACCTTC	CASRQTGPNGYTF
.	TRBV5-1	.	TRBJ2-2	TGCGCCAGCAGCTTCCAGTCGAACACCGGGGAGCTGTTTTTT	CASSFQSNTGELFF
.	TRBV7-3	.	TRBJ1-2	TGTGCCAGCAGCTTAAGGGGGCAAGGCTACACCTTC	CASSLRGQGYTF
few	TRBV7-9	TRBD1	TRBJ2-7	TGTTCCAGCAGCTCGGGGACCCCGGGACAGAATCTTTACGAGCAGTACTTC	CSSSSGTPGQNLYEQYF
.	TRBV6-5	TRBD2	TRBJ2-5	TGTGCCAGCAGCCGCGGGACTAGCTCGGCCCAGTACTTC	CASSRGTSSAQYF
.	TRBV7-2	TRBD2	TRBJ2-1	TGTGCCAGCAGCTTAGTAGTAGCGGGAGTTTATGAGCAGTTCTTC	CASSLVVAGVYEQFF
once	TRBV5-5	TRBD1	TRBJ1-5	TGTGCCAGCAGCACAGGGGTCAATCAGCCCCAGCATTTT	CASSTGVNQPQHF
.	TRBV7-2	TRBD1	TRBJ2-2	TGTGCCAGCAGCGGACAGGGCGCGAGTGTGGGGGAGCTGTTTTTT	CASSGQGASVGELFF
.	TRBV7-9	.	TRBJ1-5	TGTGCCAGCAGCTTTGATCAGGTTGGTCAGCCCCAGCATTTT	CASSFDQVGQPQHF
.	TRBV7-8	TRBD2	TRBJ2-1	TGTGCCAGCAGCTCGAGCGGGGCACCGGGAAGGCCCCACAATGAGCAGTTCTTC	CASSSSGAPGRPHNEQFF
.	TRBV7-7	TRBD1	TRBJ2-5	TGTGCTAGCAGCACGGGACAGGGGAACCAAGAGACCCAGTACTTC	CASSTGQGNQETQYF
.	TRBV10-2	.	TRBJ2-7	TGCGCCAGCAGTGAGCCTCACAGGGACTACGAGCAGTACTTC	CASSEPHRDYEQYF
.	TRBV19	TRBD1	TRBJ1-3	TGTGCCAGCACATACCTCGGGACAGGCGGCCCCATATATTTT	CASTYLGTGGPIYF
.	TRBV27	TRBD1	TRBJ2-1	TGTGCCAGCAGTCTACAGGGGAGCTCCTACAATGAGCAGTTCTTC	CASSLQGSSYNEQFF
.	TRBV7-9	TRBD1	TRBJ2-5	TGTGCCAGCACCCCGGTGGGGACAGAAAAAGAGACCCAGTACTTC	CASTPVGTEKETQYF
.	TRBV27	TRBD1	TRBJ2-2	TGTGCCAGCAGGGGGACAGCGAACACCGGGGAGCTGTTTTTT	CASRGTANTGELFF
.	TRBV19	TRBD2	TRBJ2-7	TGTGCCAGTTCAGCGGGGGACTACGAGCAGTACTTC	CASSAGDYEQYF
.	TRBV5-1	.	TRBJ1-3	TGCGCCAGCAGCTTGGCGAGCGGTGTCTCTGGAAACACCATATATTTT	CASSLASGVSGNTIYF
.	TRBV18	TRBD2	TRBJ2-3	TGTGCCAGCTCACCTCCGGGGGGTCGAGATACGCAGTATTTT	CASSPPGGRDTQYF
.	TRBV6-1	.	TRBJ1-1	TGTGCCAGCTCACAGCGGGCTGAAGCTTTCTTT	CASSQRAEAFF
.	TRBV7-9	TRBD2	TRBJ2-5	TGTGCCAGCAGCGATGCCCGGACTAGCGGGAGCCGGGAGACCCAGTACTTC	CASSDARTSGSRETQYF
.	TRBV7-3	TRBD1	TRBJ2-2	TGTGCCAGCAGCATGGGACAGCTGTACACCGGGGAGCTGTTTTTT	CASSMGQLYTGELFF
.	TRBV19	TRBD2	TRBJ2-1	TGTGCCTCCCTCGCGCCTAGCGGGAGACCCTCCTACAATGAGCAGTTCTTC	CASLAPSGRPSYNEQFF
.	TRBV9	TRBD1	TRBJ1-2	TGTGCCAGCAGAGAAGGACAGGGGCTGGGACTCGGCTACACCTTC	CASREGQGLGLGYTF
.	TRBV7-2	TRBD2	TRBJ2-7	TGTGCCAGCAGCTTACGTGGGGGAGGGAGGGACGCCTACGAGCAGTACTTC	CASSLRGGGRDAYEQYF
.	TRBV29-1	TRBD2	TRBJ2-2	TGCAGCGGTCTAGCGGGGAACACCGGGGAGCTGTTTTTT	CSGLAGNTGELFF
.	TRBV5-4	TRBD1	TRBJ1-1	TGTGCCAGCAGCGAGAAGACAGGGGGCACTGAAGCTTTCTTT	CASSEKTGGTEAFF
.	TRBV27	TRBD2	TRBJ2-5	TGTGCCAGCAGTCCCCAGACTAGCGGGAAAGAGACCCAGTACTTC	CASSPQTSGKETQYF
.	TRBV7-2	TRBD2	TRBJ2-7	TGTGCCAGCAGCTTAGACTGGACTAGTCAGGAGCAGTACTTC	CASSLDWTSQEQYF
.	TRBV2	TRBD2	TRBJ2-3	TGTGCCAGCAGTCTAGCGGGAGTTACGCAGTATTTT	CASSLAGVTQYF
.	TRBV27	.	TRBJ2-7	TGTGCCAGCAGTCTCTCCCCCCGGGCCTACGAGCAGTACTTC	CASSLSPRAYEQYF
.	TRBV7-3	TRBD2	TRBJ2-1	TGTGCCAGCAGCTTAATTGACGGCTCACTAGCGGGAGGCACCTCCTACAATGAGCAGTTCTTC	CASSLIDGSLAGGTSYNEQFF
.	TRBV29-1	TRBD1	TRBJ2-7	TGCAGCGTTGAGGGGGCAGGGGGTACTTACGAGCAGTACTTC	CSVEGAGGTYEQYF
.	TRBV25-1	.	TRBJ2-5	TGTGCCAGCAGTGATCACCAGGGGTACCAAGAGACCCAGTACTTC	CASSDHQGYQETQYF
.	TRBV4-1	.	TRBJ2-1	TGCGCCAGCAGCCAAGGGCCGGCAGGGGATGAGCAGTTCTTC	CASSQGPAGDEQFF
once	TRBV10-1	.	TRBJ2-2	TGCGCCAGCTCTAAAAGTGGAAAGGGGCGCCCCATCGGGGAGCTGTTTTTT	CASSKSGKGRPIGELFF
.	TRBV11-1	.	TRBJ1-2	TGTGCCAGCAGCTCCGGGTCCTATGGCTACACCTTC	CASSSGSYGYTF
.	TRBV11-3	.	TRBJ1-3	TGTGCCAGCAGCTTTCTGCCTCAGACAGAGGTATATTTT	CASSFLPQTEVYF
.	TRBV6-1	TRBD1	TRBJ2-2	TGTGCCAGCAGTGGGACAGGGCTACGAATATACACCGGGGAGCTGTTTTTT	CASSGTGLRIYTGELFF
.	TRBV2	TRBD1	TRBJ2-1	TGTGCCAGCAGTGGGCAGAATGGTCTGACAGGGAACAATGAGCAGTTCTTC	CASSGQNGLTGNNEQFF
.	TRBV11-1	TRBD1	TRBJ1-2	TGTGCCAGCAGCTTAGCGGGACAGGGATATGGCTACACCTTC	CASSLAGQGYGYTF
.	TRBV7-9	TRBD2	TRBJ2-1	TGTGCCAGCAGCTTAGCGGGGGGGACCTACAATGAGCAGTTCTTC	CASSLAGGTYNEQFF
.	TRBV14	.	TRBJ2-7	TGTGCCAGCAGCCCCTTTGCGGCCTACGAGCAGTACTTC	CASSPFAAYEQYF
once	TRBV14	TRBD1	TRBJ2-3	TGTGCCAGCAGCCAAGTTAGAACAGGGGTTATGACGGGCGCAGATACGCAGTATTTT	CASSQVRTGVMTGADTQYF
.	TRBV6-5	TRBD2	TRBJ2-1	TGTGCCAGCGGTTTAGCGGGAGAGGGGGTCAATGAGCAGTTCTTC	CASGLAGEGVNEQFF
.	TRBV11-3	.	TRBJ2-2	TGTGCCAGCAGCAATCAGGAGGCCGGGGAGCTGTTTTTT	CASSNQEAGELFF
.	TRBV28	.	TRBJ1-1	TGTGCCAGCAGTCCCTGGGAGGGGGTCGCGGGCACTGAAGCTTTCTTT	CASSPWEGVAGTEAFF
.	TRBV7-9	.	TRBJ2-2	TGTGCCAGCAGCTCTCCGGACATCGCGAACACCGGGGAGCTGTTTTTT	CASSSPDIANTGELFF
few	TRBV5-4	.	TRBJ2-2	TGTGCCAGCAGCTCCCCCTCGTGGACAGCGAACACCGGGGAGCTGTTTTTT	CASSSPSWTANTGELFF
.	TRBV7-9	TRBD1	TRBJ2-7	TGTTCCACTCAACAGGGGGCCTACGAGCAGTACTTC	CSTQQGAYEQYF